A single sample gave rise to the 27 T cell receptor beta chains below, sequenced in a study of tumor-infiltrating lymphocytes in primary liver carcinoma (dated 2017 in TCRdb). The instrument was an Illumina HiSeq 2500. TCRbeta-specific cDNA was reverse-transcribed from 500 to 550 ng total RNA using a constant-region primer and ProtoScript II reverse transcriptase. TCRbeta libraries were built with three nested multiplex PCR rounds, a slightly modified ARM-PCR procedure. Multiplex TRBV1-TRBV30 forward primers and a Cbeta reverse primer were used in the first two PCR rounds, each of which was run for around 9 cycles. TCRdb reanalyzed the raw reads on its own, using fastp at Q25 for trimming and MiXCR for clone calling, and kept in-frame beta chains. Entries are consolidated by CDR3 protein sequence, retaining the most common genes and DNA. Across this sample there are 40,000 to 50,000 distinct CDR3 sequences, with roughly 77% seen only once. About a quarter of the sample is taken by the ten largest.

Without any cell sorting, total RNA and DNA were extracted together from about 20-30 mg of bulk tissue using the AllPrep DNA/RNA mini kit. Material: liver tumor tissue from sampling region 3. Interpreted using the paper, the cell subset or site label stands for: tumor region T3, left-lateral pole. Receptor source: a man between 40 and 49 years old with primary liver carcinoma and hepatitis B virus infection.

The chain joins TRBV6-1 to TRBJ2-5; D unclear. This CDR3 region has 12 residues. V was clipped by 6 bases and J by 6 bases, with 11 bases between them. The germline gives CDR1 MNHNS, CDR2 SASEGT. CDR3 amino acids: CASRRHLQTQYF. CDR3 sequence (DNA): TGTGCCAGCAGGAGACACCTCCAGACCCAGTACTTC.

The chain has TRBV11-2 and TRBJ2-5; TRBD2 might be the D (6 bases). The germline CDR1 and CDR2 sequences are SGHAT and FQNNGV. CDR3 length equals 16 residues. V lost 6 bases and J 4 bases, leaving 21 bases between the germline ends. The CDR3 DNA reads TGTGCCAGCAGATCACGGGACTCGGCCAACCTAGAGACCCAGTACTTC. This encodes CASRSRDSANLETQYF.

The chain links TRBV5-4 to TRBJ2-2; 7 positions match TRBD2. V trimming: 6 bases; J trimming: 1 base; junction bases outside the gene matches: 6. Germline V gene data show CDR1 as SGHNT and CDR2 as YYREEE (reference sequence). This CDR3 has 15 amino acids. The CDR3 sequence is CASNVKRGNTGELFF. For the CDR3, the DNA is TGTGCCAGCAACGTAAAGCGGGGGAACACCGGGGAGCTGTTTTTT.

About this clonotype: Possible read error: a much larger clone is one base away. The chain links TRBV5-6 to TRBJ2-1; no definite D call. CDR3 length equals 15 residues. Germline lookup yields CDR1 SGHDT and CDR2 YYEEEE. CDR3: CAGSLTPSSYNEQFF. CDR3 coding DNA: TGTGCCGGCAGCTTAACACCGAGCTCCTACAATGAGCAGTTCTTC. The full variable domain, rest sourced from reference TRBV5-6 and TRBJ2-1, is DAGVTQSPTHLIKTRGQQVTLRCSPKSGHDTVSWYQQALGQGPQFIFQYYEEEERQRGNFPDRFSGHQFPNYSSELNVNALLLGDSALYLCAGSLTPSSYNEQFFGPGTRLTVL.

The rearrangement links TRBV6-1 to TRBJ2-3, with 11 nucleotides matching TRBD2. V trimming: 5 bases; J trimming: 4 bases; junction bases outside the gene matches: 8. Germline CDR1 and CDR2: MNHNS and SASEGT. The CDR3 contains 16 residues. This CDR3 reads CASSQTSGNPPDTQYF. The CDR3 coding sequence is TGTGCCAGCAGTCAGACTAGCGGGAATCCACCAGATACGCAGTATTTT.

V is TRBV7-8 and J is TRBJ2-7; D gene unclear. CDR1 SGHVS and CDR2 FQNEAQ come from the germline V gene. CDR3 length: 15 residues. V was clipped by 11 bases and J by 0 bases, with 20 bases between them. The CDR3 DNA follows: TGTGCCTGCACCTTTTTACGGATGAGCTCCTACGAGCAGTACTTC. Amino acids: CACTFLRMSSYEQYF.

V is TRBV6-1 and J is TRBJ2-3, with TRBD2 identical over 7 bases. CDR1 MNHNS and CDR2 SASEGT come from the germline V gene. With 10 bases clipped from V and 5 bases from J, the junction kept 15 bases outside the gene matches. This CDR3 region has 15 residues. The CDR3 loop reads CANGLEGRALDTQYF. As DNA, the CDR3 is TGTGCCAACGGCTTGGAGGGGAGGGCGTTAGATACGCAGTATTTT.

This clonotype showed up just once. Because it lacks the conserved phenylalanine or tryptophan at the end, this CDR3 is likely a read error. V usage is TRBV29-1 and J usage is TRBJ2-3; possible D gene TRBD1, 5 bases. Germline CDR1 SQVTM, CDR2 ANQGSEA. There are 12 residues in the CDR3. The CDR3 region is CSVEGAGDSQYA. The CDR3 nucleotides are TGCAGCGTAGAAGGGGCAGGAGATTCGCAGTATGCT.

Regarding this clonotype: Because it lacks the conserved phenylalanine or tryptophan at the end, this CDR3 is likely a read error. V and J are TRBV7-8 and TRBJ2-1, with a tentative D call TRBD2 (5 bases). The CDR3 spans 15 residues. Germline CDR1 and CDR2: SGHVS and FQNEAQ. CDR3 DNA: TGTGCTAGCAGACCGGCAAGCGGTTCCTACAATGAGCAGTTCCTC. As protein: CASRPASGSYNEQFL.

Here the CDR3 reads CTSSFDRQFSYEQYV. The DNA of the CDR3 is TGTACCAGCAGCTTCGACAGACAGTTCTCCTACGAGCAGTACGTC. This rearrangement joins TRBV11-1 to TRBJ2-7; TRBD1 might be the D (5 bases). The CDR3 has 15 residues. CDR1 is SGHAT, CDR2 FQDESV, per germline (reference sequence).

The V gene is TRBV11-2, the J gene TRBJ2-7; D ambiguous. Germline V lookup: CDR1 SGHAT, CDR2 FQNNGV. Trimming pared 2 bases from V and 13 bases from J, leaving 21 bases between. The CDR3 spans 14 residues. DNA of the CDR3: TGTGCCAGCAGCTTAACTGATACTGCCTACGAGCGATACTTC. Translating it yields CASSLTDTAYERYF.

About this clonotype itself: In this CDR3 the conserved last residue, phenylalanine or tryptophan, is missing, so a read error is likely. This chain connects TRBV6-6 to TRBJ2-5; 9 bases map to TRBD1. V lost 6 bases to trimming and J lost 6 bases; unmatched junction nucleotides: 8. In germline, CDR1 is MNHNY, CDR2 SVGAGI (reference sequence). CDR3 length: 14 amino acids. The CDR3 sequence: CASRQGATFQTQYL. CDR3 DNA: TGTGCCAGCAGACAGGGGGCGACTTTCCAGACCCAGTACTTA.

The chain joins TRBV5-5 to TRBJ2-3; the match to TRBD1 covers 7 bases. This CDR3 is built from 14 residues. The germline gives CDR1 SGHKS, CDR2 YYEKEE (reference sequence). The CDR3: CDNSLHDREDTQYF. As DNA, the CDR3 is TGTGACAACAGCTTGCATGACAGGGAGGATACGCAGTATTTT.

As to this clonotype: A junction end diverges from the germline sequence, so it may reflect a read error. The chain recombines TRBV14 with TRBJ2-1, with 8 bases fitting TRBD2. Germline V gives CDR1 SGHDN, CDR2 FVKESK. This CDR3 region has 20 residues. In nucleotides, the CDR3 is TGTGCCACCAGCCAAAACACCGGGTCAGGTCGGAGTCAGCGGGGGTATGAGCAGTTCTTC. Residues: CATSQNTGSGRSQRGYEQFF.

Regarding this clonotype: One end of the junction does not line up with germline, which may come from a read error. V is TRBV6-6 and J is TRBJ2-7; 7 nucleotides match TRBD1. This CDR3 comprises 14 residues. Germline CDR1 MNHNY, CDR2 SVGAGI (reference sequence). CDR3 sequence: CAVRGQQHFYELYF. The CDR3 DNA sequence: TGTGCCGTCAGGGGACAGCAGCATTTCTACGAGCTGTACTTC.

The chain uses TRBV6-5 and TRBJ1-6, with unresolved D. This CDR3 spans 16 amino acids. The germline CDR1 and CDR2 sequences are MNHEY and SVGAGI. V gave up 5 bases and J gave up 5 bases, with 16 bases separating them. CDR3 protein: CASSQDGLDHNSPLHF. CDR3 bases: TGTGCCAGCAGTCAGGACGGGTTAGATCATAATTCACCCCTCCACTTT.

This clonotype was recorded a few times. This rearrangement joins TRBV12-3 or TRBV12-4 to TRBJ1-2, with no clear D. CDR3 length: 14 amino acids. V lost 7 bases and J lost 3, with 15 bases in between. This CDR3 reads CASTKMGADYGYTF. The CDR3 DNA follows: TGTGCCAGCACTAAGATGGGTGCCGACTATGGCTACACCTTC.

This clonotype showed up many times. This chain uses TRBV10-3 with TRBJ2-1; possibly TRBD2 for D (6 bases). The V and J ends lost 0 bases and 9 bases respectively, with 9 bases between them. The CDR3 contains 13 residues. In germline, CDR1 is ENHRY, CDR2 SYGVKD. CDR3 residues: CAISESSSGEQFF. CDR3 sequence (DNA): TGTGCCATCAGTGAGTCCAGTAGCGGTGAGCAGTTCTTC.

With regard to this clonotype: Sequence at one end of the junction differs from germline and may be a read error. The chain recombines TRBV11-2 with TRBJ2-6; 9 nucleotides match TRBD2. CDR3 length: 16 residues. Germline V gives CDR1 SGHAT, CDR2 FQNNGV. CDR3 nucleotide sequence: TGTGCCAGCAGCCCGGGACTAGCTGCTAGGGTCAACGTCATGACTTTC. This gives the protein CASSPGLAARVNVMTF.

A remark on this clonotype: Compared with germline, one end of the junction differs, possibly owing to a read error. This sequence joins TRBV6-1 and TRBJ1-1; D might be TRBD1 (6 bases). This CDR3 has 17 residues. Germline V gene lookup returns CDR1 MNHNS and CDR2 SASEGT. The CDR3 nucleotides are TGTGCCAACAGTGGCCGGGACACTGACTTCGGGTATGGTGAAGCTTTCTTT. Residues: CANSGRDTDFGYGEAFF.

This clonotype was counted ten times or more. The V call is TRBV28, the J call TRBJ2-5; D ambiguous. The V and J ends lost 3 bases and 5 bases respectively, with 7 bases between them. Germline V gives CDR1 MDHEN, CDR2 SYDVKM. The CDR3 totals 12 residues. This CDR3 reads CASSFRRETQYF. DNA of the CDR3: TGTGCCAGCAGTTTCAGACGGGAGACCCAGTACTTC.

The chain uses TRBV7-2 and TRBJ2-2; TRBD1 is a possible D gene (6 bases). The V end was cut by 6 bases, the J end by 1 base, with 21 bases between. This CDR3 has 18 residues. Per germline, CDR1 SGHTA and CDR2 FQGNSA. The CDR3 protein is CASRTNQAGTRNTGELFF. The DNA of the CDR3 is TGTGCCAGCAGGACGAACCAGGCCGGGACAAGGAACACCGGGGAGCTGTTTTTT.

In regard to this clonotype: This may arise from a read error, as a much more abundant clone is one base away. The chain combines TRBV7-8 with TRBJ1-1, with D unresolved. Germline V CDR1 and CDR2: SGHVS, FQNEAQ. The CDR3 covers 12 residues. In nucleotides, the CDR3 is TGTGTCAGCAGCTTACAAAACACTGAAGCTTTCTTT. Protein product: CVSSLQNTEAFF.

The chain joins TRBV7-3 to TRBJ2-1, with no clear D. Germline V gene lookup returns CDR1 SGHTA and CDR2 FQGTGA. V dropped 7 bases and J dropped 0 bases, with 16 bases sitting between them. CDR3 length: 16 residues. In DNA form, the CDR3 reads TGTGCCAGCATCTTGACTCAAACCCCCTCCTACAATGAGCAGTTCTTC. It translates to CASILTQTPSYNEQFF. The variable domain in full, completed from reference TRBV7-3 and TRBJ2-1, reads GAGVSQTPSNKVTEKGKYVELRCDPISGHTALYWYRQSLGQGPEFLIYFQGTGAADDSGLPNDRFFAVRPEGSVSTLKIQRTERGDSAVYLCASILTQTPSYNEQFFGPGTRLTVL.

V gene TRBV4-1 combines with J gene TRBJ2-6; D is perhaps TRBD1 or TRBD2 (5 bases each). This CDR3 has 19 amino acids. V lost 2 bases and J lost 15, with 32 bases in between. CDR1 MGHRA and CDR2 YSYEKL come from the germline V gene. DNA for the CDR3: TGCGCCAGCAGCCAAAGGTATTCAGCGAACACGGTCGGGGCCAGCGCCCTGACTTTC. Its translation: CASSQRYSANTVGASALTF.

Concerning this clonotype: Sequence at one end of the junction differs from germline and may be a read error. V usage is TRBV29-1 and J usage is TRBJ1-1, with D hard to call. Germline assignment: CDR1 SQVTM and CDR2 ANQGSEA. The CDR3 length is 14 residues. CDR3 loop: CSVEYRRSNTEAFF. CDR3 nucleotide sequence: TGCAGTGTTGAATATCGACGGTCGAACACTGAAGCTTTCTTT.

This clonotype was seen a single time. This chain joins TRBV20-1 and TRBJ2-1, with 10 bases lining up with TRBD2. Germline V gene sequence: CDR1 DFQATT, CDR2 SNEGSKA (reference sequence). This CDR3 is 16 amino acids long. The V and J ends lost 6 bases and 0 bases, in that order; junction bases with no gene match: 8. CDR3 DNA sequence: TGCAGTGCCACGACTAGCGGGTCAGACTCCTACAATGAGCAGTTCTTC. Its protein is CSATTSGSDSYNEQFF.